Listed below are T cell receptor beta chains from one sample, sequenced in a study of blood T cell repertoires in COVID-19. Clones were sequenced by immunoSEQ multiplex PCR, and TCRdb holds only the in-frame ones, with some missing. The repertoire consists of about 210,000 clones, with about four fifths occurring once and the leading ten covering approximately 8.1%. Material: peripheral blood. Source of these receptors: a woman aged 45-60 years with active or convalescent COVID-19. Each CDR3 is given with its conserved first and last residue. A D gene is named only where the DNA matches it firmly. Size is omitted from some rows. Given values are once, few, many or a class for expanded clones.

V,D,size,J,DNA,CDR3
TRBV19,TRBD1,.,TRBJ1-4,TGTGCCACTCAGGACAGGGCGGAAAAACTGTTTTTT,CATQDRAEKLFF
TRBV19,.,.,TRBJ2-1,TGTGCCAGTAGTATCGGGGGTTACAATGAGCAGTTCTTC,CASSIGGYNEQFF
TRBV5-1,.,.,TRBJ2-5,TGCGCCAGCAGCTACATCGGGGGAGGAGAGACCCAGTACTTC,CASSYIGGGETQYF
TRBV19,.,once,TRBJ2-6,TGTGCCAGTAGCCCGGCAGGGGTAATTTCTGGGGCCAACGTCCTGACTTTC,CASSPAGVISGANVLTF
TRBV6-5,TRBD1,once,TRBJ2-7,TGTGCCAGCAGTTCCGACAGGGAGTCCGAGCAGTACTTC,CASSSDRESEQYF
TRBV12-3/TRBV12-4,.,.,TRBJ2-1,TGTGCCAGCAGTTTTCGGTCGGGTGAGCAGTTCTTC,CASSFRSGEQFF
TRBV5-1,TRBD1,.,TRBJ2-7,TGCGCCAGCAGCACCTTGACAGGGTCGTACGAGCAGTACTTC,CASSTLTGSYEQYF
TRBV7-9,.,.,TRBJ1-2,TGTGCCAGCAGCCCATTGGGGCAGAACTATGGCTACACCTTC,CASSPLGQNYGYTF
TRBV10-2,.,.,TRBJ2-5,TGCGCCAGCAGGGAGGTCGGGAGGACCCAGTACTTC,CASREVGRTQYF
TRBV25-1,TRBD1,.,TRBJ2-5,TGTGCCAGCAGTCCGGGACAGGGGTTTGAGACCCAGTACTTC,CASSPGQGFETQYF
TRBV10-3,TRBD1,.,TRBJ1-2,TGTGCCATCAGTGAGTCGAGGACAGGGGGCTCCCCCTATGGCTACACCTTC,CAISESRTGGSPYGYTF
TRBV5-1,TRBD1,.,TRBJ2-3,TGCGCCAGCAGCCCAGGGACAGGGGGAGATACGCAGTATTTT,CASSPGTGGDTQYF
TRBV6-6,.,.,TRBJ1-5,TGTGCCAGCAGCCCTTCCGGGAGCAATCAGCCCCAGCATTTT,CASSPSGSNQPQHF
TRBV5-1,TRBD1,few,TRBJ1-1,TGCGCCAGCAGCTCTAGACAGGGAACTGAAGCTTTCTTT,CASSSRQGTEAFF
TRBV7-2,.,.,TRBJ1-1,TGTGCCAGCAACTCCAGGAAGGGAGCGAACACTGAAGCTTTCTTT,CASNSRKGANTEAFF
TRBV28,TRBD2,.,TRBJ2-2,TGTGCCAGCAGTCCCCGGGGTGGCGGGAGGGCCCTCGGCGGGGAGCTGTTTTTT,CASSPRGGGRALGGELFF
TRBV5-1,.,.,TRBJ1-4,TGCGCCAGCAGCATAGCGGGGGGAGAAAAACTGTTTTTT,CASSIAGGEKLFF
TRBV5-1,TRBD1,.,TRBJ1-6,TGCGCCAGCAGCCCGAGGACAGGCGAGAATTCACCCCTCCACTTT,CASSPRTGENSPLHF
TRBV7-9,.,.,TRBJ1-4,TGTGCCAGCAGTCAAAATGAAAAACTGTTTTTT,CASSQNEKLFF
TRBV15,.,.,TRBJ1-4,TGTGCCACCAGCAGAGATCCCAGGGGAGGGGAAAAACTGTTTTTT,CATSRDPRGGEKLFF
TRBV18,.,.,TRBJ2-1,TGTGCCAGCTCGCCGGACTACTACAATGAGCAGTTCTTC,CASSPDYYNEQFF
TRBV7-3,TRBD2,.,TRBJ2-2,TGTGCCAGTAAACAACGGGATACTAGCGGGAGTTTCACCGGGGAGCTGTTTTTT,CASKQRDTSGSFTGELFF
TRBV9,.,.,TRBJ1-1,TGTGCCAGCAGCGGATCCGGGACACCTTTTGAAGCTTTCTTT,CASSGSGTPFEAFF
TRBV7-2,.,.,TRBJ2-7,TGTGCCAGCAGCTTCCCCGGGTCCCGGCGGAGCGAGCAGTACTTC,CASSFPGSRRSEQYF
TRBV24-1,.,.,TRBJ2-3,TGTGCCACCAGTGAGGGCGGGACAGATACGCAGTATTTT,CATSEGGTDTQYF
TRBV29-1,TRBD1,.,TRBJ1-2,TGCAGCGTTGTGCAGGACAGGGTCTACACCTTC,CSVVQDRVYTF
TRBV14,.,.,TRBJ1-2,TGTGCCAGCAGCCCCATTGGGAGCGTTTCTAACTATGGCTACACCTTC,CASSPIGSVSNYGYTF
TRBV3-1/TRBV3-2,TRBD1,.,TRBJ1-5,TGTGCCAGCAGCCAAAAGGGGACAGGACCCCAGCCCCAGCATTTT,CASSQKGTGPQPQHF
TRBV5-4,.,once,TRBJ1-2,TGTGCCAGCAGCCTGGACTCCCGGGGGGACTATGGCTACACCTTC,CASSLDSRGDYGYTF
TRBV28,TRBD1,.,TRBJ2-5,TGTGCCAGCAGCTTGCCCCGGACAGGGGGTTGGGAGACCCAGTACTTC,CASSLPRTGGWETQYF
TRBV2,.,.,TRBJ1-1,TGTGCCAGCAGTGAACGTCGGGGAGGAACTGAAGCTTTCTTT,CASSERRGGTEAFF
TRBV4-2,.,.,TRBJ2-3,TGTGCCAGCAGCCAAGGGGCGGGCCGAAATACGCAGTATTTT,CASSQGAGRNTQYF
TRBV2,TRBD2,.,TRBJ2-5,TGTGCCAGCACGGGTAGCGGGGGGGCGGAGGAGACCCAGTACTTC,CASTGSGGAEETQYF
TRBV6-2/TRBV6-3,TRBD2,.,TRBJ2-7,TGTGCCAGCAGTGGGACTAGCGGGGTCCAAGAGTGGACCTACGAGCAGTACTTC,CASSGTSGVQEWTYEQYF
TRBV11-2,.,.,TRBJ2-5,TGTGCCAGCACCTCTGACAGCTCATGGGAGACCCAGTACTTC,CASTSDSSWETQYF
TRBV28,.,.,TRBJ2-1,TGTGCCAGCAGGGTGGGGGCCTCCTACAATGAGCAGTTCTTC,CASRVGASYNEQFF
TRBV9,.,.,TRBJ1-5,TGTGCCAGCAGCGTAGATTACGGGGTTCATCAGCCCCAGCATTTT,CASSVDYGVHQPQHF
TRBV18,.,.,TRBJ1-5,TGTGCCAGTTCTCGAGGGAGTCTCGGAACTGGACAGCCCCAGCATTTT,CASSRGSLGTGQPQHF
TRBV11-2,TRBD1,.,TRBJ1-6,TGTGCCAGCCTACAGGGACAGAATTCACCCCTCCACTTT,CASLQGQNSPLHF
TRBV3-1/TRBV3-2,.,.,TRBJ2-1,TGTGCCAGCAGCTTCACAGGGTGGGACAATGAGCAGTTCTTC,CASSFTGWDNEQFF
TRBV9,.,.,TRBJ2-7,TGTGCCAGCAGCGTCGACGGCCCAGGGGCCCCCGTGAGCTTC,CASSVDGPGAPVSF